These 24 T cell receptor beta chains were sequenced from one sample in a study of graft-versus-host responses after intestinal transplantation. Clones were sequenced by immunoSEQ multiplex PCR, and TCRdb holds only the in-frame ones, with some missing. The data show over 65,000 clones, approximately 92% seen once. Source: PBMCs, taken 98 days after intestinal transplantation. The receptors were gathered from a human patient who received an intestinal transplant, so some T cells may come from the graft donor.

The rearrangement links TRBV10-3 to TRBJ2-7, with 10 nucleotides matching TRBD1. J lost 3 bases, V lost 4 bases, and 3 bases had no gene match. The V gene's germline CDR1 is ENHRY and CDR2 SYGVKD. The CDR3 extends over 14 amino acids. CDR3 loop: CAISGGTGDYEQYF. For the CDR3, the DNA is TGTGCCATCAGTGGCGGGACAGGGGACTACGAGCAGTACTTC.

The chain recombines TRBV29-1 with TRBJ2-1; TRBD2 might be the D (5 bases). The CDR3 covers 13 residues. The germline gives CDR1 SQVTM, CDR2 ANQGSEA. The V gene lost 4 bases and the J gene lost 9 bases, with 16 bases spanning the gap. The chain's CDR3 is CSVVRTIGGEQFF. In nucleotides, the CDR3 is TGCAGCGTTGTGCGGACCATCGGAGGTGAGCAGTTCTTC.

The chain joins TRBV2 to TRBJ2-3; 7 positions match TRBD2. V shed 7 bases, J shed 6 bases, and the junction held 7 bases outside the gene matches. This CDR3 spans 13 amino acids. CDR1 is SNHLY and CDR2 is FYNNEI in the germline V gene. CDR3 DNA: TGTGCCAGCACTCGACTAGCCCCCGATACGCAGTATTTT. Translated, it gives CASTRLAPDTQYF. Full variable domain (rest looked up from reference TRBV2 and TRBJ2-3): EPEVTQTPSHQVTQMGQEVILRCVPISNHLYFYWYRQILGQKVEFLVSFYNNEISEKSEIFDDQFSVERPDGSNFTLKIRSTKLEDSAMYFCASTRLAPDTQYFGPGTRLTVL.

CDR3 sequence: CASSQSNRGTDTQYF. CDR3 nucleotides: TGCGCCAGCAGTCAATCGAACAGGGGCACAGATACGCAGTATTTT. The V call is TRBV23-1, the J call TRBJ2-3, with D maybe TRBD1 (6 bases). TRBV23-1 is an ORF, with its function uncertain. The ends were cut back, 0 bases at V and 1 base at J, with 8 bases in the middle. This CDR3 has 15 residues.

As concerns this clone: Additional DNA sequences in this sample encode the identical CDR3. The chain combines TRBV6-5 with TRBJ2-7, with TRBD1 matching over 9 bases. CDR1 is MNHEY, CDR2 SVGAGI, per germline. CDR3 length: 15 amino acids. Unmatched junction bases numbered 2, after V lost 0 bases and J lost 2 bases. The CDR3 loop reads CASSYSGTGTYEQYF. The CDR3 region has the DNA TGTGCCAGCAGTTACTCTGGGACAGGGACCTACGAGCAGTACTTC.

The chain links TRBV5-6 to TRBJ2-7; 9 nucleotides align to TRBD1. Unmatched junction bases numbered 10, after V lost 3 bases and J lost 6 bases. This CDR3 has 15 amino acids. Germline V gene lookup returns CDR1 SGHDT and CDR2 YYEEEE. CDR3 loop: CASSSMTGGSSEQYF. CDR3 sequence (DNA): TGTGCCAGCAGCTCCATGACAGGGGGGTCTTCCGAGCAGTACTTC.

The CDR3 DNA is TGTGCCAGCTCACCGCGGACGGAGGTCACTGAAGCTTTCTTT. This gives the protein CASSPRTEVTEAFF. The chain employs TRBV18 and TRBJ1-1; D is unclear. In germline, CDR1 is KGHSH, CDR2 LQKENI. The CDR3 consists of 14 residues. The V end lost 3 bases, the J end lost 4 bases, and 12 bases lay between the germline ends.

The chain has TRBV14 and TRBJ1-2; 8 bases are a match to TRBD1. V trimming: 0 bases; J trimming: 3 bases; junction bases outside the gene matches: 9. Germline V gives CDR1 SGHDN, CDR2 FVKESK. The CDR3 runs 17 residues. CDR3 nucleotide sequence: TGTGCCAGCAGCCAAGAGGTGGGGCAGGGGGCGTACTATGGCTACACCTTC. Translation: CASSQEVGQGAYYGYTF.

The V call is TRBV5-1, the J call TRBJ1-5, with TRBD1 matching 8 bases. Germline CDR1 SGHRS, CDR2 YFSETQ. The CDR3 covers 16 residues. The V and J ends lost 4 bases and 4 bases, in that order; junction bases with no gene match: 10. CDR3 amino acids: CASSTPTGVGNQPQHF. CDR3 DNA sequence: TGCGCCAGCAGCACCCCGACAGGGGTTGGGAATCAGCCCCAGCATTTT.

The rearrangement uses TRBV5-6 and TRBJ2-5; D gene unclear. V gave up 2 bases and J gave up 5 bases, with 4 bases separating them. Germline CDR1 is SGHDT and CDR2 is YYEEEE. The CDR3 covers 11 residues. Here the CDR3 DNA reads TGTGCCAGCAGCTTTATGGAGACCCAGTACTTC. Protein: CASSFMETQYF.

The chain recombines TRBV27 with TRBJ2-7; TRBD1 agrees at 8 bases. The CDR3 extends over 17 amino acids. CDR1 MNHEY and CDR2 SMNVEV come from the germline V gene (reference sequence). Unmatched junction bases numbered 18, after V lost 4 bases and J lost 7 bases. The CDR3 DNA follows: TGTGCCAGCAGTTCGGACAGGGCGACCCTAATCTTGTGGGAGCAGTACTTC. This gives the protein CASSSDRATLILWEQYF.

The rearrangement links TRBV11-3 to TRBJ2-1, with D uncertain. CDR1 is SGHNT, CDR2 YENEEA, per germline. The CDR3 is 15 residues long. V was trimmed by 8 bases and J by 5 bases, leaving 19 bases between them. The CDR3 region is CASSPVRSLHNEQFF. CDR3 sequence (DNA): TGTGCCAGCTCCCCGGTCCGATCCCTCCACAATGAGCAGTTCTTC.

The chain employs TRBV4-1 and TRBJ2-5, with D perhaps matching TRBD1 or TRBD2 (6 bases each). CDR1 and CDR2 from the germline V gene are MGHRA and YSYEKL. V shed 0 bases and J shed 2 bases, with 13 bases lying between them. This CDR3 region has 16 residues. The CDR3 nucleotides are TGCGCCAGCAGCCAAGAAGTACGAGGGGGGCAAGAGACCCAGTACTTC. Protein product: CASSQEVRGGQETQYF.

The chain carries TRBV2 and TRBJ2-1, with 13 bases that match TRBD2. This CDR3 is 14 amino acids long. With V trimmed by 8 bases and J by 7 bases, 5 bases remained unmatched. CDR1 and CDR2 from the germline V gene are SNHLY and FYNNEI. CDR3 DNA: TGTGCCAGCGACGGACTAGCGGGGGTTAATGAGCAGTTCTTC. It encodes CASDGLAGVNEQFF.

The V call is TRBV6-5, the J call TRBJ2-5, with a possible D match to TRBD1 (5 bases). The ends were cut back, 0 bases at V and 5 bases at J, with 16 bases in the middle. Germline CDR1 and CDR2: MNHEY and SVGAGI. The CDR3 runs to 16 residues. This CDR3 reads CASSYSVGAAAETQYF. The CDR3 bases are TGTGCCAGCAGTTACTCGGTAGGGGCCGCGGCGGAGACCCAGTACTTC.

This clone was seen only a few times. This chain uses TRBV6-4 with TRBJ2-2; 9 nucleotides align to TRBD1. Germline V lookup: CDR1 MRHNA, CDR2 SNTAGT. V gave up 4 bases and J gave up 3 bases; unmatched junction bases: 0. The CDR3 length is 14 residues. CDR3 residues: CASSGTGDTGELFF. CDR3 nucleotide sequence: TGTGCCAGCAGTGGGACAGGGGACACCGGGGAGCTGTTTTTT.

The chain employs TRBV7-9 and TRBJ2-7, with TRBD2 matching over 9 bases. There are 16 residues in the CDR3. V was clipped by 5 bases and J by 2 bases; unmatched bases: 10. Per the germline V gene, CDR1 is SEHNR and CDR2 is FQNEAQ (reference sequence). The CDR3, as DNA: TGTGCCAGCAGCATCGATAGCGGGAGATTCACCTACGAGCAGTACTTC. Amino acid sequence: CASSIDSGRFTYEQYF. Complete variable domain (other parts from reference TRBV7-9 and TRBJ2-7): DTGVSQNPRHKITKRGQNVTFRCDPISEHNRLYWYRQTLGQGPEFLTYFQNEAQLEKSRLLSDRFSAERPKGSFSTLEIQRTEQGDSAMYLCASSIDSGRFTYEQYFGPGTRLTVT.

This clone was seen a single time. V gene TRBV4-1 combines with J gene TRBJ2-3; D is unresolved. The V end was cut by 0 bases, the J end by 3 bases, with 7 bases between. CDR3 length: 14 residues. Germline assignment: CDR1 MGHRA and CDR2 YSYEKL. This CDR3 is CASSQEGRTDTQYF. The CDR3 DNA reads TGCGCCAGCAGCCAAGAAGGTCGGACAGATACGCAGTATTTT.

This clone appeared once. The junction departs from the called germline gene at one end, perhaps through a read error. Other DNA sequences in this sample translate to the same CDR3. For the CDR3, the DNA is TGCGCCAGCAGCTTGAGGGTGATCCAAGAGACCCAGTACTTC. This gives the protein CASSLRVIQETQYF. The V and J genes are TRBV5-6 and TRBJ2-5; weak D call: TRBD2 (5 bases). CDR1 and CDR2 from the germline V gene are SGHDT and YYEEEE. The CDR3 loop spans 14 amino acids.

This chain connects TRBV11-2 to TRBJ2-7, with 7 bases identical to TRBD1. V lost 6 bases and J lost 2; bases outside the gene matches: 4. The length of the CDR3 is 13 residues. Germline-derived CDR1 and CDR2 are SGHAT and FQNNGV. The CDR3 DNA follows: TGTGCCAGCAGTCCAGGGGGAACCTACGAGCAGTACTTC. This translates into CASSPGGTYEQYF.

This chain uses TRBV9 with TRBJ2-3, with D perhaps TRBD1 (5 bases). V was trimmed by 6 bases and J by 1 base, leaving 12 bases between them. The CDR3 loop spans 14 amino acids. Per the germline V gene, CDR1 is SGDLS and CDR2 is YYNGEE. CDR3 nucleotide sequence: TGTGCCAGCACGCTACAGGACGGCACAGATACGCAGTATTTT. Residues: CASTLQDGTDTQYF.

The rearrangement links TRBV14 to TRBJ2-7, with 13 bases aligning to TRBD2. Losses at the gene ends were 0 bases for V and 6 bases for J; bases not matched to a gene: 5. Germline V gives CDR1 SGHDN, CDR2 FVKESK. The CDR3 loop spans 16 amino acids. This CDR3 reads CASSQELTSGRGEQYF. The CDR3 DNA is TGTGCCAGCAGCCAAGAACTCACTAGCGGGAGGGGCGAGCAGTACTTC.

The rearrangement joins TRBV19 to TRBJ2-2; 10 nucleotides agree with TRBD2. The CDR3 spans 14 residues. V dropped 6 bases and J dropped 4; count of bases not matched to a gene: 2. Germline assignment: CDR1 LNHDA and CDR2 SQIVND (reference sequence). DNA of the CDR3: TGTGCCAGTAGCAGCGGGGGGGCCACCGGGGAGCTGTTTTTT. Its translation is CASSSGGATGELFF. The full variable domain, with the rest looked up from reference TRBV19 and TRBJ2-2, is DGGITQSPKYLFRKEGQNVTLSCEQNLNHDAMYWYRQDPGQGLRLIYYSQIVNDFQKGDIAEGYSVSREKKESFPLTVTSAQKNPTAFYLCASSSGGATGELFFGEGSRLTVL.

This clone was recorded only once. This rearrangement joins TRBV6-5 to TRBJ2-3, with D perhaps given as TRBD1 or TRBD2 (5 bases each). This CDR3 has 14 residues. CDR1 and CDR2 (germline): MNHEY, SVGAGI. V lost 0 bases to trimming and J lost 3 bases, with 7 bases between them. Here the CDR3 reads CASSYSEGTDTQYF. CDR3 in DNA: TGTGCCAGCAGTTACTCAGAGGGGACAGATACGCAGTATTTT.